This entry lists 24 T cell receptor beta chains sequenced from one sample in a study of spatial heterogeneity in lung cancer. Study results and caveats: Expanded intratumoral alpha and beta TCR counts tracked tumor mutation counts.

TCRdb itself ran the 5' RACE reads through MiXCR, one entry per CDR3 protein. This repertoire shows 12,000 to 15,000 distinct CDR3 sequences, 4.7% found once; its top ten account for about 18%. This sample's time point: sample taken at primary tumor resection. Their recognized antigens are unknown. The source was lung tumor tissue, collected at surgery. These receptors came from a female donor with early-stage non-small cell lung cancer.

This clonotype was observed a handful of times. This beta chain was picked up by a library intended for alpha chains and is off target, so its count carries little meaning. This chain joins TRBV12-3 or TRBV12-4 and TRBJ1-5, with 7 bases identical to TRBD1. Germline trimming cut 0 bases from V and 1 base from J; bases unmatched to any gene: 9. The CDR3 contains 18 residues. CDR3 bases: TGTGCCAGCAGTTTAGCGCGAGGGGGCAGCCAAAGCAATCAGCCCCAGCATTTT. It translates to CASSLARGGSQSNQPQHF.

This clonotype was detected many times. In a library made to pick up alpha chains, this beta chain is a stray read with a size that means little. The rearrangement uses TRBV3-1 and TRBJ1-1, with D unclear. In germline, CDR1 is LGHDT, CDR2 YNNKEL (reference sequence). The CDR3 spans 12 residues. V was trimmed by 4 bases and J by 6 bases, leaving 9 bases between them. CDR3 protein: CASSPGYAEAFF. CDR3 bases: TGTGCCAGCAGCCCCGGGTATGCTGAAGCTTTCTTT.

This clonotype was seen repeatedly, ten times or more. Since it is a stray read in a library aimed at alpha chains, this beta chain has a size that is not meaningful. The CDR3 spells CASSPDRDYGYTF. CDR3 nucleotides: TGTGCCAGCAGCCCGGACAGGGACTATGGCTACACCTTC. This sequence joins TRBV7-2 and TRBJ1-2, with 8 bases that match TRBD1. The junction had 2 bases not matched to a gene; V was cut back by 5 bases and J by 3 bases. Looked up from germline, CDR1 is SGHTA and CDR2 is FQGNSA. The CDR3 is made up of 13 amino acids.

This clonotype was seen at least ten times. Within a library made for alpha chains, this beta chain is off target, and its count is uninformative. This sequence joins TRBV7-8 and TRBJ2-7; 8 bases line up with TRBD2. Per the germline V gene, CDR1 is SGHVS and CDR2 is FQNEAQ. The length of the CDR3 is 16 residues. The trim removed 5 bases at V and 1 base at J, leaving 10 bases unmatched. The CDR3 region is CASSQGSGGGSYEQYF. CDR3 in DNA: TGTGCCAGCAGCCAAGGAAGCGGGGGAGGATCCTACGAGCAGTACTTC.

This clonotype occurred many times. This beta chain turned up in a library designed for alpha chains; as an off-target read, its abundance says little. This chain connects TRBV20-1 to TRBJ2-1, with D perhaps TRBD1 (6 bases). Germline V gives CDR1 DFQATT, CDR2 SNEGSKA (reference sequence). This CDR3 spans 14 amino acids. Trimming pared 3 bases from V and 6 bases from J, leaving 15 bases between. The CDR3 protein is CSASRQVYGNEQFF. As DNA, the CDR3 is TGCAGTGCTAGTAGACAGGTATATGGCAATGAGCAGTTCTTC.

This clonotype counts as large. This beta chain is an unintended read in a library built for alpha chains; its size means little. The chain links TRBV3-1 to TRBJ1-1; D uncertain. With 4 bases removed from V and 1 base from J, the gap between germline ends came to 10 bases. CDR3 length: 14 residues. Germline V lookup: CDR1 LGHDT, CDR2 YNNKEL (reference sequence). CDR3 residues: CASSRDTGNTEAFF. The CDR3 nucleotides are TGTGCCAGCAGCCGAGACACCGGGAACACTGAAGCTTTCTTT.

In this sample, this clonotype turned up many times. This beta chain represents an off-target read in a library built for alpha chains; its size is of limited meaning. The chain is built from TRBV28 and TRBJ2-5; 7 nucleotides agree with TRBD1. Trimming removed 6 bases from V and 7 bases from J; junction bases left unmatched: 11. In germline, CDR1 is MDHEN, CDR2 SYDVKM. This CDR3 is built from 14 residues. The CDR3 loop is CASSRNRGEATQYF. The CDR3, as DNA: TGTGCCAGCAGCCGAAACAGGGGTGAGGCGACCCAGTACTTC.

Turning to this clonotype: Because this beta chain is a stray read in a library intended to capture alpha chains, its abundance should not be given much weight. The rearrangement joins TRBV6-6 to TRBJ2-1, with 10 bases lining up with TRBD2. Per germline, CDR1 MNHNY and CDR2 SVGAGI (reference sequence). J lost 3 bases, V lost 3 bases, and 5 bases had no gene match. CDR3 length: 16 residues. Here the CDR3 DNA reads TGTGCCAGCAGTTATTTAGCGGGGGGAAACTACAATGAGCAGTTCTTC. The encoded protein is CASSYLAGGNYNEQFF.

This clonotype was counted ten times or more. This beta chain is a stray sequence in a library constructed for alpha chains; its clone size is not meaningful. This chain joins TRBV6-5 and TRBJ2-7, with TRBD1 matching 8 bases. This CDR3 comprises 14 residues. Trimming removed 7 bases from V and 3 bases from J; junction bases left unmatched: 8. Germline assignment: CDR1 MNHEY and CDR2 SVGAGI. The CDR3 loop reads CASNRFDRGYEQYF. The CDR3 DNA reads as TGTGCCAGCAATCGCTTTGACAGGGGCTACGAGCAGTACTTC.

This clonotype was seen at least ten times. Because this beta chain is a stray read in a library intended to capture alpha chains, its abundance should not be given much weight. The gene calls are TRBV12-3 or TRBV12-4 and TRBJ2-2, with D possibly TRBD1 on 5 matching bases. The CDR3 is made up of 16 amino acids. V shed 5 bases and J shed 4 bases, with 17 bases lying between them. The CDR3 sequence is CASSPGAGKSTGELFF. CDR3 DNA sequence: TGTGCCAGCAGTCCCGGAGCAGGGAAATCCACCGGGGAGCTGTTTTTT.

This clonotype showed up many times. The size of this beta chain means little, since it is a stray read in a library made for alpha chains. The V and J genes are TRBV7-2 and TRBJ1-5; no definite D call. The CDR3 has 15 residues. The germline CDR1 and CDR2 sequences are SGHTA and FQGNSA. Trimming took 5 bases from V and 0 from J, leaving 11 bases between them. The CDR3 reads CASSLAVNSNQPQHF. Here the CDR3 DNA reads TGTGCCAGCAGCCTGGCGGTGAATAGCAATCAGCCCCAGCATTTT.

In this sample, this clonotype turned up many times. This beta chain was picked up by a library intended for alpha chains and is off target, so its count carries little meaning. The chain recombines TRBV4-1 with TRBJ1-5; a weak D match, TRBD1 (6 bases). V was pared by 8 bases and J by 3 bases, with 17 bases between. CDR1 is MGHRA and CDR2 is YSYEKL in the germline V gene. This CDR3 has 15 amino acids. The CDR3 spells CASAVGAGDNQPQHF. As DNA, the CDR3 is TGCGCCAGCGCGGTGGGGGCAGGGGACAATCAGCCCCAGCATTTT.

This clonotype has just one count. Being one base from a much bigger clone, this may be a read error. The library was built for alpha chains, so this beta chain is an off-target read and its size means little. The chain is built from TRBV5-1 and TRBJ2-3; perhaps D is TRBD1 or TRBD2 (5 bases each). Germline CDR1 SGHRS, CDR2 YFSETQ. V lost 1 base and J lost 2, with 8 bases in between. This CDR3 comprises 14 residues. CDR3 sequence: CASSLLGDTDTQYF. The CDR3 DNA reads TGCGCCAGCAGCTTGCTGGGGGACACAGATACGCAGTATTTT.

This clonotype has at least ten counts. This beta chain turned up in a library designed for alpha chains; as an off-target read, its abundance says little. The chain's CDR3 is CASSIYRGSDSNQPQHF. Written as DNA, the CDR3 is TGTGCCAGTAGTATCTATCGTGGTTCAGATAGCAATCAGCCCCAGCATTTT. The chain employs TRBV19 and TRBJ1-5; D not certain. V gave up 3 bases and J gave up 0 bases, with 15 bases separating them. CDR3 length: 17 amino acids. Germline loops: CDR1 LNHDA, CDR2 SQIVND (reference sequence).

This clonotype occurred many times. This beta chain appears as a stray read in a library generated for alpha chains; its size is not informative. The chain combines TRBV11-3 with TRBJ2-3, with D perhaps matching TRBD1 (6 bases). Germline V gene sequence: CDR1 SGHNT, CDR2 YENEEA. Trimming removed 1 base at V and 4 bases at J, with 12 bases between. CDR3 length: 15 amino acids. The DNA of the CDR3 is TGTGCCAGCAGCTTAGCTACAGGGTGGTCAGATACGCAGTATTTT. Protein sequence: CASSLATGWSDTQYF. The full variable domain, completed using reference TRBV11-3 and TRBJ2-3, is EAGVVQSPRYKIIEKKQPVAFWCNPISGHNTLYWYLQNLGQGPELLIRYENEEAVDDSQLPKDRFSAERLKGVDSTLKIQPAELGDSAVYLCASSLATGWSDTQYFGPGTRLTVL.

This clonotype has a count of ten or more. Within a library made for alpha chains, this beta chain is off target, and its count is uninformative. The chain recombines TRBV20-1 with TRBJ1-6; weak D call: TRBD1 (5 bases). CDR1 and CDR2 (germline): DFQATT, SNEGSKA (reference sequence). The CDR3 is made up of 14 amino acids. Trimming took off 5 bases at V and 4 bases at J, with 12 bases between the two ends. The CDR3 spells CSAADQGYNSPLHF. The CDR3 DNA reads TGCAGTGCTGCCGACCAGGGTTATAATTCACCCCTCCACTTT.

This clonotype has at least ten counts. In a library made to pick up alpha chains, this beta chain is a stray read with a size that means little. V is TRBV11-2 and J is TRBJ1-2, with a possible D match to TRBD1 (5 bases). Trimming cost V 0 bases and J 7 bases, with 9 bases left between them. This CDR3 is 13 amino acids long. Germline loops: CDR1 SGHAT, CDR2 FQNNGV. The CDR3 is CASSLDQGSGYTF. The CDR3 DNA reads as TGTGCCAGCAGCTTAGATCAGGGTAGTGGCTACACCTTC.

This clonotype was seen many times. Since the library was made to target alpha chains, this beta chain is a stray read and its abundance is not meaningful. V is TRBV6-1 and J is TRBJ2-1; TRBD1 aligns across 10 bases. The J segment lost 5 bases and the V segment lost 5 bases, leaving 6 bases of the junction unmatched. The CDR3 spans 15 residues. Germline V lookup: CDR1 MNHNS, CDR2 SASEGT. In DNA form, the CDR3 reads TGTGCCAGCAGTAGACCGGGACAGGGGAACAATGAGCAGTTCTTC. Its protein is CASSRPGQGNNEQFF.

This clonotype was observed many times. This beta chain was picked up by a library intended for alpha chains and is off target, so its count carries little meaning. As DNA, the CDR3 is TGCGCCAGCAGCTCCGGCGGCGGATCCGAGCCCCAGCATTTT. Its translation: CASSSGGGSEPQHF. The V and J genes are TRBV5-1 and TRBJ1-5; no reliable D call. Germline-derived CDR1 and CDR2 are SGHRS and YFSETQ. The V gene lost 3 bases and the J gene lost 8 bases, with 15 bases spanning the gap. This CDR3 is 14 amino acids long. Full variable domain (missing parts from reference TRBV5-1 and TRBJ1-5): KAGVTQTPRYLIKTRGQQVTLSCSPISGHRSVSWYQQTPGQGLQFLFEYFSETQRNKGNFPGRFSGRQFSNSRSEMNVSTLELGDSALYLCASSSGGGSEPQHFGDGTRLSIL.

This clonotype was recorded many times. For a library built for alpha chains, this beta chain is a stray read; little rests on its size. The chain has TRBV28 and TRBJ1-5; D ambiguous. Germline values: CDR1 MDHEN, CDR2 SYDVKM. The germline V and J ends were trimmed by 6 bases and 5 bases, with 17 bases remaining between them. The CDR3 runs 15 residues. The CDR3: CASRHGVDRHQPQHF. The CDR3 coding sequence is TGTGCCAGCAGACACGGGGTGGATCGGCATCAGCCCCAGCATTTT.

Sample share makes this clonotype medium-sized (0.01 to 0.1%). As an off-target read in a library built for alpha chains, this beta chain has a frequency of little significance. This chain joins TRBV4-3 and TRBJ1-1; D remains ambiguous. The CDR3 consists of 15 residues. The V gene's germline CDR1 is LGHNA and CDR2 YSLEER. Trimming took 3 bases from V and 3 from J, leaving 14 bases between them. In DNA, the CDR3 is TGCGCCAGCAGCCAGCTCCAAGGGCGGGACACTGAAGCTTTCTTT. Its translation is CASSQLQGRDTEAFF.

This clonotype has a count of ten or more. A library made for alpha chains picked up this beta chain off target, so its size means little. DNA of the CDR3: TGTGCCAGCAGCCCATACCTCGAGCGCACTGAAGCTTTCTTT. Its protein is CASSPYLERTEAFF. The chain links TRBV9 to TRBJ1-1; D unclear. V gave up 4 bases and J gave up 4 bases, with 14 bases separating them. The CDR3 totals 14 residues. Germline CDR1 SGDLS, CDR2 YYNGEE.

Comments on this clonotype: Because the library targeted alpha chains, this beta chain is an off-target read whose size means little. This chain uses TRBV25-1 with TRBJ2-1, with a weak D call TRBD2 (6 bases). There are 16 residues in the CDR3. Germline values: CDR1 MGHDK, CDR2 SYGVNS. The V gene lost 1 base and the J gene lost 12 bases, with 22 bases spanning the gap. CDR3 bases: TGTGCCAGCAGTGAATCTACGGTGATGGGGGACTTAGTGCAGTTCTTC. Protein: CASSESTVMGDLVQFF.

This clonotype was counted at least ten times. This beta chain is an off-target read within a library intended for alpha chains, so its frequency means little. The J gene is TRBJ2-5, the V gene TRBV5-5, with 8 bases identical to TRBD2. The CDR3 has 15 residues. V was pared by 4 bases and J by 5 bases, with 10 bases of the junction left unmatched. Germline-derived CDR1 and CDR2 are SGHKS and YYEKEE (reference sequence). This CDR3 is CASSQSRGGTETQYF. The CDR3 coding sequence is TGTGCCAGCAGCCAGTCCCGGGGGGGTACGGAGACCCAGTACTTC.